The next 21 T cell receptor beta chains were all read from a single sample in a study of radiation and T cells in renal cell carcinoma. Documented time point: blood 4 weeks post-SBRT, at nephrectomy. Stated treatment: 15 Gy SBRT to primary tumor, nephrectomy 4 weeks later. Sequencing used immunoSEQ multiplex PCR; TCRdb keeps in-frame clones, though not all of them. The table shows some 81,000 clones, with about nine tenths occurring only once. The starting material was blood, obtained from a patient whose treatment included radiotherapy and nephrectomy. These receptors all stem from a woman in her 70s with renal cell carcinoma.

V usage is TRBV6-5 and J usage is TRBJ1-4; D uncertain. This CDR3 comprises 14 residues. Germline lookup yields CDR1 MNHEY and CDR2 SVGAGI. Trimming removed 4 bases from V and 4 bases from J, with 10 bases in between. In DNA, the CDR3 is TGTGCCAGCAGTTTTTCTGGGATTAATGAAAAACTGTTTTTT. This sequence encodes CASSFSGINEKLFF.

The chain couples TRBV19 to TRBJ1-1; 7 bases match TRBD1. The V gene end was trimmed by 1 base and the J gene end by 1 base; junction bases not matched to a gene: 3. Germline CDR1 is LNHDA and CDR2 is SQIVND (reference sequence). This CDR3 contains 15 residues. The CDR3 is CASSIVGQTNTEAFF. CDR3 DNA sequence: TGTGCCAGTAGTATAGTGGGACAGACGAACACTGAAGCTTTCTTT. Complete variable domain (other parts from reference TRBV19 and TRBJ1-1): DGGITQSPKYLFRKEGQNVTLSCEQNLNHDAMYWYRQDPGQGLRLIYYSQIVNDFQKGDIAEGYSVSREKKESFPLTVTSAQKNPTAFYLCASSIVGQTNTEAFFGQGTRLTVV.

This clone has just a few counts. Here the CDR3 DNA reads TGTGCCAGCAGAGTGGCAGGGGGGCAGAGGCGGGAGACCCAGTACTTC. This codes for CASRVAGGQRRETQYF. This chain joins TRBV5-4 and TRBJ2-5; possible D gene TRBD1, 7 bases. Germline values: CDR1 SGHNT, CDR2 YYREEE (reference sequence). Trimming shortened V by 5 bases and J by 5 bases, and 22 bases separated the two germline ends. The CDR3 contains 16 residues.

The rearrangement joins TRBV18 to TRBJ2-2, with D perhaps matching TRBD1 (5 bases). V was shortened by 0 bases and J by 1 base, with 12 bases between the two germline ends. Looked up from germline, CDR1 is KGHSH and CDR2 is LQKENI. The CDR3 is 17 residues long. The CDR3 reads CASSPPGSRVNTGELFF. In DNA, the CDR3 is TGTGCCAGCTCACCACCCGGTAGCAGGGTGAACACCGGGGAGCTGTTTTTT.

V and J are TRBV15 and TRBJ1-1; D gene unclear. Germline lookup yields CDR1 LNHNV and CDR2 YYDKDF (reference sequence). V gave up 2 bases and J gave up 5 bases, with 18 bases separating them. This CDR3 region has 16 residues. CDR3 in amino acids: CATSRRTGSPLTEAFF. CDR3 sequence (DNA): TGTGCCACCAGCAGACGTACGGGATCCCCCTTAACTGAAGCTTTCTTT.

This clone was found once. J is TRBJ2-5 and V is TRBV1; whether TRBD2, the table's D call, matches the DNA was not checked. TRBV1 has pseudogene status. There are 16 residues in the CDR3. The CDR3 DNA reads as TGCACCAGCAGCCAAGAATCGGGACTGCCCCCTCAGACCCAGTACTTC. Translation: CTSSQESGLPPQTQYF.

The CDR3 is CASSPSLTGWDGAFF. Written as DNA, the CDR3 is TGTGCCAGCAGCCCTTCACTTACTGGTTGGGACGGAGCTTTCTTT. V gene TRBV11-2 combines with J gene TRBJ1-1, with D possibly matching TRBD1 (5 bases). The V gene lost 5 bases and the J gene lost 10 bases, with 23 bases spanning the gap. Per the germline V gene, CDR1 is SGHAT and CDR2 is FQNNGV. The CDR3 has 15 amino acids.

The genes are TRBV14 and TRBJ2-2, with no clear D. Germline-derived CDR1 and CDR2 are SGHDN and FVKESK. CDR3 length: 16 amino acids. Between the trimmed V and J ends, which lost 4 bases and 0 bases, there was a span of 12 bases. The CDR3 is CASSRSLGANTGELFF. CDR3 DNA: TGTGCCAGCAGCCGATCGCTGGGCGCGAACACCGGGGAGCTGTTTTTT.

This clone was recorded only once. The chain combines TRBV6-1 with TRBJ1-2; D possibly corresponds to TRBD1 (5 bases). CDR3 size: 15 residues. Germline lookup yields CDR1 MNHNS and CDR2 SASEGT. V dropped 5 bases and J dropped 2 bases, with 15 bases sitting between them. CDR3 loop: CASSTGTVGNYGYTF. Here the CDR3 DNA reads TGTGCCAGCAGTACCGGGACCGTCGGCAACTATGGCTACACCTTC.

The V call is TRBV2, the J call TRBJ2-2; the D gene is possibly TRBD2 (6 bases). Germline-derived CDR1 and CDR2 are SNHLY and FYNNEI. This CDR3 comprises 13 residues. Trimming cost V 5 bases and J 10 bases, with 14 bases left between them. The CDR3 spells CASSRDWSLELFF. In nucleotides, the CDR3 is TGTGCCAGCAGTAGGGACTGGAGCCTGGAGCTGTTTTTT.

V is TRBV19 and J is TRBJ2-1, with TRBD1 identical over 9 bases. With V trimmed by 4 bases and J by 8 bases, 9 bases remained unmatched. Germline assignment: CDR1 LNHDA and CDR2 SQIVND (reference sequence). The CDR3 covers 15 residues. CDR3 in DNA: TGTGCCAGTAGTAGCCGGGACAGGGAAATCGATGAGCAGTTCTTC. Translation: CASSSRDREIDEQFF.

The rearrangement joins TRBV2 to TRBJ2-7; 7 nucleotides line up with TRBD2. The germline V gene encodes CDR1 SNHLY and CDR2 FYNNEI. The CDR3 runs 15 residues. V lost 7 bases, J lost 4 bases, and 13 bases stayed unmatched. CDR3 loop: CASISGRGSKYEQYF. CDR3 sequence (DNA): TGTGCCAGCATCTCAGGGAGGGGCTCCAAATACGAGCAGTACTTC.

The J gene is TRBJ2-7, the V gene TRBV6-6; 8 bases fit TRBD1. The length of the CDR3 is 13 residues. Germline V CDR1 and CDR2: MNHNY, SVGAGI (reference sequence). Losses at the gene ends were 6 bases for V and 2 bases for J; bases not matched to a gene: 3. The CDR3 loop is CASSPTGAYEQYF. CDR3 sequence (DNA): TGTGCCAGCAGCCCGACAGGGGCCTACGAGCAGTACTTC.

The chain employs TRBV19 and TRBJ1-3; D remains ambiguous. This CDR3 contains 14 residues. From germline, CDR1 is LNHDA and CDR2 SQIVND (reference sequence). Trimming shortened V by 5 bases and J by 0 bases, and 8 bases separated the two germline ends. The CDR3 DNA reads as TGTGCCAGTAGTGTGGACGTCTCTGGAAACACCATATATTTT. Amino acid sequence: CASSVDVSGNTIYF.

The CDR3 sequence is CASSLARTSSEQFF. In DNA, the CDR3 is TGTGCCAGCAGCTTAGCTAGGACTAGCTCTGAGCAGTTCTTC. The chain has TRBV7-2 and TRBJ2-1, with 8 bases identical to TRBD2. The CDR3 length is 14 residues. CDR1 is SGHTA and CDR2 is FQGNSA in the germline V gene. V shed 0 bases, J shed 9 bases, and the junction held 4 bases outside the gene matches. Looking up the rest from reference TRBV7-2 and TRBJ2-1 gives the full variable domain: GAGVSQSPSNKVTEKGKDVELRCDPISGHTALYWYRQSLGQGLEFLIYFQGNSAPDKSGLPSDRFSAERTGGSVSTLTIQRTQQEDSAVYLCASSLARTSSEQFFGPGTRLTVL.

V usage is TRBV4-2 and J usage is TRBJ2-2; no clear D. The CDR3 contains 16 residues. Germline V lookup: CDR1 LGHNA, CDR2 YNFKEQ. V gave up 0 bases and J gave up 6 bases, with 14 bases separating them. CDR3 sequence: CASSQDAGAVAGELFF. The CDR3 DNA is TGTGCCAGCAGCCAAGATGCAGGCGCCGTGGCCGGGGAGCTGTTTTTT.

This clone appeared once. The chain links TRBV19 to TRBJ2-6; no clear D. This CDR3 is 19 amino acids long. Germline V CDR1 and CDR2: LNHDA, SQIVND (reference sequence). The V gene lost 6 bases and the J gene lost 0 bases, with 21 bases spanning the gap. CDR3 coding DNA: TGTGCCAGTAGCCTCGGACGGAGTAGAATCAGCTCTGGGGCCAACGTCCTGACTTTC. Protein: CASSLGRSRISSGANVLTF.

This sequence joins TRBV2 and TRBJ2-7, with D perhaps TRBD1 or TRBD2 (5 bases each). The CDR3 extends over 15 amino acids. Germline assignment: CDR1 SNHLY and CDR2 FYNNEI. V was pared by 5 bases and J by 2 bases, with 16 bases between. The CDR3 nucleotides read TGTGCCAGCAGTAAAAGGGGAGTTTTAGCCTACGAGCAGTACTTC. Encoded protein: CASSKRGVLAYEQYF.

V usage is TRBV6-6 and J usage is TRBJ2-7; D remains unclear. CDR3 length: 12 residues. The ends were cut back, 3 bases at V and 4 bases at J, with 7 bases in the middle. The germline CDR1 and CDR2 sequences are MNHNY and SVGAGI (reference sequence). The CDR3 DNA follows: TGTGCCAGCAGTTATCGACGGTACGAGCAGTACTTC. Residues: CASSYRRYEQYF.

This clone was recorded once. V gene TRBV4-3 combines with J gene TRBJ1-2; 7 bases line up with TRBD1. The CDR3 is 13 amino acids. The germline V gene encodes CDR1 LGHNA and CDR2 YSLEER. The trim removed 4 bases at V and 6 bases at J, leaving 5 bases unmatched. CDR3 protein: CASSRTGWDGYTF. Here the CDR3 DNA reads TGCGCCAGCAGCCGGACAGGATGGGATGGCTACACCTTC.

The chain uses TRBV6-4 and TRBJ2-3; a possible D gene is TRBD1 (5 bases). The V gene's germline CDR1 is MRHNA and CDR2 SNTAGT. The CDR3 loop spans 14 amino acids. V was pared by 4 bases and J by 2 bases, with 10 bases between. This CDR3 is CASSGGHSTDTQYF. The CDR3 DNA follows: TGTGCCAGCAGTGGGGGCCACTCCACAGATACGCAGTATTTT.